The rows below give T cell receptor beta chains drawn from one sample of a study of metastatic and nonmetastatic thyroid tumors. TCRdb re-clonotyped the PCR reads through MiXCR. Among over 10,000 clones, approximately 30% were seen once, and the ten largest hold around 14%. The material sequenced was tumor tissue. These receptors were collected from a male donor with papillary thyroid cancer or a benign thyroid nodule (not recorded which). Some clones in this sample may be carry-over from other donors' samples. The CDR3 runs from the conserved cysteine through the conserved F or W. Each record gives: D gene, J gene, clone size, V gene, CDR3 DNA, CDR3 protein. A D gene is named only where the DNA matches it firmly. Rows give clone size only sometimes, using once, few, many, or a class for an expanded clone.

D: .
J: TRBJ2-3
size: many
V: TRBV30
DNA: TGTGCCTGGAGCAGTGGTGTAGATACGCAGTATTTT
CDR3: CAWSSGVDTQYF

D: TRBD2
J: TRBJ2-2
size: .
V: TRBV10-1
DNA: TGCGCCAGCAGTGAGTCGCGGGGGGACACCGGGGAGCTGTTTTTT
CDR3: CASSESRGDTGELFF

D: .
J: TRBJ1-1
size: medium-sized
V: TRBV11-3
DNA: TGTGCCAGCAGTGGACAGAACATGAACACTGAAGCTTTCTTT
CDR3: CASSGQNMNTEAFF

D: .
J: TRBJ1-6
size: .
V: TRBV3-1
DNA: TGTGCCAGCAGCCAAGGAAGAGGGAGTAGCTCGCCCCTCCACTTT
CDR3: CASSQGRGSSSPLHF

D: TRBD2
J: TRBJ2-7
size: .
V: TRBV19
DNA: TGTGCCAGTAGTCCACTAGCGGGCCCTTCCTACGAGCAGTACTTC
CDR3: CASSPLAGPSYEQYF

D: TRBD1
J: TRBJ2-1
size: few
V: TRBV5-1
DNA: TGCGCCAGCAGCTTGGTGGACAGGGCTTACAATGAGCAGTTCTTC
CDR3: CASSLVDRAYNEQFF

D: .
J: TRBJ1-2
size: .
V: TRBV13
DNA: TGTGCGAGCAGCTCCAGCGGGTCTTCTGGCTACACCTTC
CDR3: CASSSSGSSGYTF

D: .
J: TRBJ2-7
size: .
V: TRBV20-1
DNA: TGCAGTGCTAGAGTACTGAGGTTCTACGAGCAGTACTTC
CDR3: CSARVLRFYEQYF

D: .
J: TRBJ1-2
size: .
V: TRBV18
DNA: TGTGCCAGCTCACAAGGAGCAGAAGACTATGGCTACACCTTC
CDR3: CASSQGAEDYGYTF

D: TRBD2
J: TRBJ2-3
size: .
V: TRBV5-1
DNA: TGCGCCAGCAGAACGGGACTAGCGGGCACAGATACGCAGTATTTT
CDR3: CASRTGLAGTDTQYF

D: .
J: TRBJ1-5
size: .
V: TRBV28
DNA: TGTGCCAGCAGCTTGTGGGGTCAGCCCCAGCATTTT
CDR3: CASSLWGQPQHF

D: .
J: TRBJ1-2
size: .
V: TRBV7-2
DNA: TGTGCCAGCAGCCCCCGCGAGGGGCTCGGCTATGGCTACACCTTC
CDR3: CASSPREGLGYGYTF

D: .
J: TRBJ1-1
size: few
V: TRBV19
DNA: TGTGCCAGTAGTATTGTCATGAACACTGAAGCTTTCTTT
CDR3: CASSIVMNTEAFF

D: TRBD2
J: TRBJ2-7
size: .
V: TRBV20-1
DNA: TGCAGTGCTAGAGTGGACGGGAGGGCGGGTTACGAGCAGTACTTC
CDR3: CSARVDGRAGYEQYF

D: .
J: TRBJ1-1
size: .
V: TRBV6-2/TRBV6-3
DNA: TGTGCCAGCAAATCGCTAGGGAACACTGAAGCTTTCTTT
CDR3: CASKSLGNTEAFF